The 2 T cell receptor beta chains given below trace back to one sample, sequenced in a study of cytomegalovirus exposure and HLA in healthy donors. Vbeta (60) and Jbeta (13) primers were used in the PCR. TCRdb's copy holds only in-frame clones and misses some; the assay was immunoSEQ multiplex PCR. The sample totals some 140,000 clones. Specimen: PBMCs. The source is a woman between 40 and 50 years old in good health and CMV-seronegative.

V and J are TRBV7-2 and TRBJ1-5; a possible D gene is TRBD1 (5 bases). Deletions cut 4 bases from V and 1 base from J, with 11 bases between. In germline, CDR1 is SGHTA, CDR2 FQGNSA. The CDR3 runs to 15 residues. The CDR3 coding sequence is TGTGCCAGCAGCTCAGGGATTTCGAGCAATCAGCCCCAGCATTTT. It yields the protein CASSSGISSNQPQHF. Together with reference TRBV7-2 and TRBJ1-5, the CDR3 gives the full variable domain: GAGVSQSPSNKVTEKGKDVELRCDPISGHTALYWYRQSLGQGLEFLIYFQGNSAPDKSGLPSDRFSAERTGGSVSTLTIQRTQQEDSAVYLCASSSGISSNQPQHFGDGTRLSIL.

CDR3 sequence reads: CASSLGTGFTNTEAFF. In DNA, the CDR3 is TGTGCCAGCAGCTTGGGTACAGGGTTTACGAACACTGAAGCTTTCTTT. The rearrangement joins TRBV5-5 to TRBJ1-1; perhaps TRBD1 as D (6 bases). The V gene's germline CDR1 is SGHKS and CDR2 YYEKEE (reference sequence). The CDR3 consists of 16 residues. V was clipped by 0 bases and J by 1 base, with 13 bases between them.